Below, one T cell receptor (beta chain) is given with its context. Its cognate antigen is unknown. The read terminates 3 residues ahead of where the CDR3 ends, so the germline J gene completes it. This record belongs to a study of T cells in women clearing cervical HPV infection. Overall study context: Control women cleared a single incident HPV16 infection within 12 months. Whole-study results and caveats: CIN3+ cases had significantly higher TCR richness than controls; evenness did not differ. Each sample's T-cell count was unknown, possibly confounding richness. TRBV6-7 abundance was lower in cases than controls (approximately 0.11% versus 0.16%).

Libraries were prepared by immunoSEQ multiplex PCR; TCRdb keeps only in-frame clonotypes and omits some of them. The sample includes 30,000 to 35,000 clones. In germline, CDR1 is SGDLS, CDR2 YYNGEE. CDR3 length equals 16 residues. The V gene end was trimmed by 4 bases and the J gene end by 8 bases; junction bases not matched to a gene: 11. Sequenced input: blood buffy coat. This chain links TRBV9 with TRBJ2-3, with 12 bases fitting TRBD1. This TCR derives from a woman between 18 and 75 years old with a cervical HPV16 infection that either progressed to CIN3+ or cleared (not recorded which). The CDR3 bases that were read are TGTGCCAGCAGCCGCACCGGGACAGGGGGCACGGTTACG. Protein product: CASSRTGTGGTVT. The CDR3 reads in full as CASSRTGTGGTVTQYF.